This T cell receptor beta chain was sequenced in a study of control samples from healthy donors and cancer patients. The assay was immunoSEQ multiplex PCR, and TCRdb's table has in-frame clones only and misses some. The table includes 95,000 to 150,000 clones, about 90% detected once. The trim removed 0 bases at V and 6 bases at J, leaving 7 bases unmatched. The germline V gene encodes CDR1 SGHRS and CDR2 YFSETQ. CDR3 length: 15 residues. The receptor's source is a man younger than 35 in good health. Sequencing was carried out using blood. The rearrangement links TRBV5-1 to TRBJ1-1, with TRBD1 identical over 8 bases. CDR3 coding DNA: TGCGCCAGCAGCTTGGTACAGGGGGTAGTGGCTGAAGCTTTCTTT. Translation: CASSLVQGVVAEAFF.